Listed below are T cell receptor beta chains from one sample, sequenced in a study of vaccination effects on CD4 cells after COVID-19. Antigen specificity for these receptors is unknown. Profiled with immunoSEQ multiplex PCR; TCRdb holds only in-frame clones, not every one. The repertoire has 67,000 or so clones, about 80% of them found once; the top ten carry 1.2%. This specimen consisted of CD4+ T cells from PBMCs cultured with HCoV-229E spike peptides, obtained after COVID-19 vaccination. These receptors all stem from a human donor who received a COVID-19 vaccine. The CDR3 runs from the conserved cysteine through the conserved F or W. Each record gives: J gene, CDR3 length, clone size, D gene, V gene, CDR3 protein, CDR3 DNA. D genes are given only for firm matches. Size is omitted from some rows. Given values are once, few, many or a class for expanded clones.

j_call: TRBJ2-5; cdr3_length: 14; clone_size: NA; d_call: TRBD1; v_call: TRBV5-6; cdr3_aa: CASSSDRRQETQYF; cdr3_nt: TGTGCCAGCAGCTCGGACAGGCGGCAAGAGACCCAGTACTTC
j_call: TRBJ1-2; cdr3_length: 15; clone_size: NA; d_call: TRBD1; v_call: TRBV30; cdr3_aa: CAWSRTGGNYYGYTF; cdr3_nt: TGTGCCTGGAGCCGGACAGGGGGCAATTACTATGGCTACACCTTC
j_call: TRBJ1-1; cdr3_length: 14; clone_size: NA; d_call: NA; v_call: TRBV3-1/TRBV3-2; cdr3_aa: CASSQEPGDTEAFF; cdr3_nt: TGTGCCAGCAGCCAAGAACCGGGCGACACTGAAGCTTTCTTT
j_call: TRBJ2-5; cdr3_length: 11; clone_size: NA; d_call: NA; v_call: TRBV12-3/TRBV12-4; cdr3_aa: CASSFSETQYF; cdr3_nt: TGTGCCAGCAGTTTCTCAGAGACCCAGTACTTC
j_call: TRBJ1-6; cdr3_length: 11; clone_size: NA; d_call: NA; v_call: TRBV28; cdr3_aa: CASSFNSPLHF; cdr3_nt: TGTGCCAGCAGCTTCAATTCACCCCTCCACTTT
j_call: TRBJ2-1; cdr3_length: 17; clone_size: NA; d_call: TRBD2; v_call: TRBV29-1; cdr3_aa: CSVEAGTSGGAYNEQFF; cdr3_nt: TGCAGCGTTGAAGCCGGGACTAGCGGGGGGGCCTACAATGAGCAGTTCTTC
j_call: TRBJ1-2; cdr3_length: 14; clone_size: NA; d_call: TRBD1; v_call: TRBV27; cdr3_aa: CASRSTGVIYGYTF; cdr3_nt: TGTGCCAGCAGAAGTACAGGGGTTATCTATGGCTACACCTTC
j_call: TRBJ2-5; cdr3_length: 14; clone_size: once; d_call: NA; v_call: TRBV7-2; cdr3_aa: CASSAYSFLGAQYF; cdr3_nt: TGTGCCAGCAGCGCATACTCGTTCCTAGGGGCCCAGTACTTC
j_call: TRBJ1-5; cdr3_length: 12; clone_size: NA; d_call: NA; v_call: TRBV2; cdr3_aa: CASKQTNQPQHF; cdr3_nt: TGTGCCAGCAAACAGACTAATCAGCCCCAGCATTTT
j_call: TRBJ2-2; cdr3_length: 16; clone_size: NA; d_call: NA; v_call: TRBV6-1; cdr3_aa: CASSEAPVGTTGELFF; cdr3_nt: TGTGCCAGCAGTGAGGCCCCAGTAGGTACCACCGGGGAGCTGTTTTTT
j_call: TRBJ2-4; cdr3_length: 13; clone_size: NA; d_call: TRBD1; v_call: TRBV2; cdr3_aa: CASRDSDENIQYF; cdr3_nt: TGTGCCAGCCGGGACAGTGACGAAAACATTCAGTACTTC
j_call: TRBJ2-3; cdr3_length: 13; clone_size: NA; d_call: NA; v_call: TRBV18; cdr3_aa: CASSPPGTDTQYF; cdr3_nt: TGTGCCAGCTCACCACCAGGGACAGATACGCAGTATTTT